Listed below are T cell receptor beta chains from one sample, sequenced in a study of beta chain features in type 1 diabetes. The data were produced by immunoSEQ multiplex PCR, yet TCRdb's version contains in-frame clones alone and is incomplete. The repertoire holds a few hundred thousand clones, with approximately 16% as singletons. Sequenced input: naive CD4+ T cells from blood. The receptor set was obtained from a woman between 18 and 29 years old in good health. Both conserved end residues are part of each CDR3. D genes are given only for firm matches. The listing skips clone size in some rows; elsewhere it reads once, few, many or a size class.

d_gene: TRBD2
abundance: few
v_gene: TRBV7-9
j_gene: TRBJ2-1
CDR3aa: CASSILAGNEQFF
CDR3nt: TGTGCCAGCAGCATACTAGCGGGGAATGAGCAGTTCTTC

d_gene: -
abundance: -
v_gene: TRBV27
j_gene: TRBJ2-3
CDR3aa: CASSLLQGADTQYF
CDR3nt: TGTGCCAGCAGTTTATTGCAGGGTGCAGATACGCAGTATTTT

d_gene: TRBD1
abundance: few
v_gene: TRBV10-3
j_gene: TRBJ2-2
CDR3aa: CAISESTGTGTANTGELFF
CDR3nt: TGTGCCATCAGTGAATCTACCGGGACAGGGACCGCGAACACCGGGGAGCTGTTTTTT

d_gene: -
abundance: -
v_gene: TRBV5-1
j_gene: TRBJ1-1
CDR3aa: CASSLLTENTEAFF
CDR3nt: TGCGCCAGCAGCTTACTGACAGAGAACACTGAAGCTTTCTTT

d_gene: TRBD2
abundance: few
v_gene: TRBV30
j_gene: TRBJ2-1
CDR3aa: CASLGLAGGREQFF
CDR3nt: TGTGCCTCCCTGGGACTAGCGGGAGGGCGTGAGCAGTTCTTC

d_gene: -
abundance: -
v_gene: TRBV5-6
j_gene: TRBJ1-1
CDR3aa: CASSSQVGAEAFF
CDR3nt: TGTGCCAGCAGCTCGCAGGTCGGGGCTGAAGCTTTCTTT

d_gene: -
abundance: few
v_gene: TRBV30
j_gene: TRBJ1-1
CDR3aa: CAWSWQVNTEAFF
CDR3nt: TGTGCCTGGAGCTGGCAGGTGAACACTGAAGCTTTCTTT

d_gene: -
abundance: few
v_gene: TRBV5-6
j_gene: TRBJ2-3
CDR3aa: CASSLAGSGPSTDTQYF
CDR3nt: TGTGCCAGCAGCTTGGCCGGGAGCGGACCTAGCACAGATACGCAGTATTTT

d_gene: -
abundance: few
v_gene: TRBV5-1
j_gene: TRBJ2-1
CDR3aa: CASSLAGQVTNEQFF
CDR3nt: TGCGCCAGCAGCTTGGCTGGACAAGTCACGAATGAGCAGTTCTTC

d_gene: TRBD1
abundance: -
v_gene: TRBV15
j_gene: TRBJ1-2
CDR3aa: CATSRSGGTGTGLTF
CDR3nt: TGTGCCACCAGCAGATCTGGCGGAACCGGGACAGGCCTCACCTTC

d_gene: TRBD1
abundance: few
v_gene: TRBV7-9
j_gene: TRBJ1-1
CDR3aa: CASSPRTGGAETEAFF
CDR3nt: TGTGCCAGCAGCCCCCGGACAGGGGGCGCGGAAACTGAAGCTTTCTTT

d_gene: TRBD1
abundance: few
v_gene: TRBV29-1
j_gene: TRBJ1-5
CDR3aa: CSVRDSYSNQPQHF
CDR3nt: TGCAGCGTTCGGGACAGCTATAGCAATCAGCCCCAGCATTTT

d_gene: TRBD2
abundance: -
v_gene: TRBV25-1
j_gene: TRBJ2-1
CDR3aa: CASSDPASGRNNEQFF
CDR3nt: TGTGCCAGCAGTGATCCCGCTAGCGGGAGGAACAATGAGCAGTTCTTC

d_gene: TRBD2
abundance: -
v_gene: TRBV7-2
j_gene: TRBJ2-7
CDR3aa: CASSSGVTYEQYF
CDR3nt: TGTGCCAGCAGCAGCGGGGTAACCTACGAGCAGTACTTC

d_gene: -
abundance: few
v_gene: TRBV29-1
j_gene: TRBJ1-2
CDR3aa: CSVSQGSYGYTF
CDR3nt: TGCAGCGTTAGCCAGGGGAGTTATGGCTACACCTTC

d_gene: -
abundance: -
v_gene: TRBV6-6
j_gene: TRBJ2-4
CDR3aa: CAATEGEGPWNIQYF
CDR3nt: TGTGCCGCCACAGAGGGGGAGGGCCCGTGGAACATTCAGTACTTC

d_gene: TRBD1
abundance: few
v_gene: TRBV5-1
j_gene: TRBJ2-2
CDR3aa: CASNHRGPKNTGELFF
CDR3nt: TGCGCCAGCAATCACAGGGGCCCCAAGAACACCGGGGAGCTGTTTTTT

d_gene: TRBD1
abundance: few
v_gene: TRBV28
j_gene: TRBJ1-2
CDR3aa: CASSFRGTGAGYTF
CDR3nt: TGTGCCAGCAGTTTCCGCGGGACAGGGGCTGGCTACACCTTC

d_gene: -
abundance: few
v_gene: TRBV6-5
j_gene: TRBJ1-5
CDR3aa: CASSSRGGPDQPQHF
CDR3nt: TGTGCCAGCAGCTCTCGCGGGGGGCCAGATCAGCCCCAGCATTTT

d_gene: -
abundance: few
v_gene: TRBV29-1
j_gene: TRBJ1-5
CDR3aa: CSVGENVNQPQHF
CDR3nt: TGCAGCGTAGGAGAAAACGTCAATCAGCCCCAGCATTTT

d_gene: -
abundance: few
v_gene: TRBV30
j_gene: TRBJ1-2
CDR3aa: CAWSGSGAQSYGYTF
CDR3nt: TGTGCCTGGAGTGGCTCAGGGGCGCAAAGCTATGGCTACACCTTC

d_gene: -
abundance: -
v_gene: TRBV5-1
j_gene: TRBJ2-3
CDR3aa: CASREGSADTQYF
CDR3nt: TGCGCCAGCAGGGAGGGGTCGGCAGATACGCAGTATTTT